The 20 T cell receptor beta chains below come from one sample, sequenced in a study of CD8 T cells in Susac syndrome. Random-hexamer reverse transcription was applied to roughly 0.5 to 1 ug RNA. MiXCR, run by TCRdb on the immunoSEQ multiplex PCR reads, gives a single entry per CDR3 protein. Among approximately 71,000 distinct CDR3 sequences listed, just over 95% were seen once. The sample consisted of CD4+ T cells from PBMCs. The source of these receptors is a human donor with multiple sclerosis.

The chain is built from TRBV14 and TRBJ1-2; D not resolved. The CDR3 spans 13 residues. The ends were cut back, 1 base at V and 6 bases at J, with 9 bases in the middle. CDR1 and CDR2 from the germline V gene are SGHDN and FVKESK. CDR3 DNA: TGTGCCAGCAGCCAAGCCCTCTGGAATGGCTACACCTTC. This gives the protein CASSQALWNGYTF.

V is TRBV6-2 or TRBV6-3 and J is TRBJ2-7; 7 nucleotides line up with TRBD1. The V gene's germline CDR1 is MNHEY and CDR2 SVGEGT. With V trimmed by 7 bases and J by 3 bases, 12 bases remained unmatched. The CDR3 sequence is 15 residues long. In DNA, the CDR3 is TGTGCCAGCACCCCGACAGGGCGGAACCTCTACGAGCAGTACTTC. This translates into CASTPTGRNLYEQYF.

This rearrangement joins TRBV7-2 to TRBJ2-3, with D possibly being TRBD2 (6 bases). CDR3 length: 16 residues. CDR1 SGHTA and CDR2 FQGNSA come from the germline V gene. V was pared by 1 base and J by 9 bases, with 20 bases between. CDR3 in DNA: TGTGCCAGCAGCTTAGGTCCCTCCTCGGGGGAAGGGACGCAGTATTTT. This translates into CASSLGPSSGEGTQYF.

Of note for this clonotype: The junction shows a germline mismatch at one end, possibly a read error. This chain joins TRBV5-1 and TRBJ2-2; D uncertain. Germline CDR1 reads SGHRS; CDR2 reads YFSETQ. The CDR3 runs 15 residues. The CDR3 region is CASTLLNLNTGELFF. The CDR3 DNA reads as TGCGCCAGCACCTTGCTGAACCTGAACACCGGGGAGCTGTTTTTT.

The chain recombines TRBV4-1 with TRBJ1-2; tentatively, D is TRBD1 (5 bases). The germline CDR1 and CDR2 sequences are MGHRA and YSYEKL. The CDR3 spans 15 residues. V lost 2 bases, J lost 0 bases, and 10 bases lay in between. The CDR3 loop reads CASSQTGRANYGYTF. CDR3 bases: TGCGCCAGCAGCCAAACAGGCAGGGCTAACTATGGCTACACCTTC.

The CDR3 loop is CASSQGMQGVSYEQYF. CDR3 nucleotide sequence: TGTGCCAGCAGCCAAGGGATGCAGGGGGTATCCTACGAGCAGTACTTC. This chain uses TRBV3-1 with TRBJ2-7; 7 bases fit TRBD1. The J segment lost 1 base and the V segment lost 1 base, leaving 7 bases of the junction unmatched. Germline V gene data show CDR1 as LGHDT and CDR2 as YNNKEL (reference sequence). This CDR3 has 16 residues.

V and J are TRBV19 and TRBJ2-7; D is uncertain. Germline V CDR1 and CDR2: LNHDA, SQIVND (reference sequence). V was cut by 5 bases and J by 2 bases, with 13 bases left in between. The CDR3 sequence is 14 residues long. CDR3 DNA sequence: TGTGCCAGTAGTTCCCCGACGCTACCCTACGAGCAGTACTTC. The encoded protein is CASSSPTLPYEQYF.

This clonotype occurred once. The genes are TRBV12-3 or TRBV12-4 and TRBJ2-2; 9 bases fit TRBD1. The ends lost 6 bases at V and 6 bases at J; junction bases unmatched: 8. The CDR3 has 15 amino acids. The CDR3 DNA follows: TGTGCCAGCAGGGGGAACAGGGGGCGCCCCGGGGAGCTGTTTTTT. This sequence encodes CASRGNRGRPGELFF.

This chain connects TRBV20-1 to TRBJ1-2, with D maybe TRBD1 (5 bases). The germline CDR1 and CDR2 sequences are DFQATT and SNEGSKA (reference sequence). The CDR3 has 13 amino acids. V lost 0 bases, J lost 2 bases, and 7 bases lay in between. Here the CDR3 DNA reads TGCAGTGCTAGAGACAGGGCAAACTATGGCTACACCTTC. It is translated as CSARDRANYGYTF.

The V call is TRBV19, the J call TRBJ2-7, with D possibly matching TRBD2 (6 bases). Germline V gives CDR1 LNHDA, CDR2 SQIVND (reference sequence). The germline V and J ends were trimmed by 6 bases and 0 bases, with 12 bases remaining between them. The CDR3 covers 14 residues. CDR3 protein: CASSSGDSSYEQYF. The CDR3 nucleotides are TGTGCCAGTAGCTCGGGGGATAGCTCCTACGAGCAGTACTTC.

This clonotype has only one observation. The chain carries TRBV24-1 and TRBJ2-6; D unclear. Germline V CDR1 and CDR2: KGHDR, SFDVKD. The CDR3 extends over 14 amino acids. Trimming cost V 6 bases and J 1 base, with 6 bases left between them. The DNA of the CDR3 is TGTGCCACCAGTTCCCCTTCTGGGGCCAACGTCCTGACTTTC. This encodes CATSSPSGANVLTF.

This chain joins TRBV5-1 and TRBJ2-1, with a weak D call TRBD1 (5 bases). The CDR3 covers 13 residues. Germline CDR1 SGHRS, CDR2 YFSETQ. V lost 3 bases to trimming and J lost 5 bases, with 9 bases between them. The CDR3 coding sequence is TGCGCCAGCAGCTCCGACAGTCACAATGAGCAGTTCTTC. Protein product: CASSSDSHNEQFF.

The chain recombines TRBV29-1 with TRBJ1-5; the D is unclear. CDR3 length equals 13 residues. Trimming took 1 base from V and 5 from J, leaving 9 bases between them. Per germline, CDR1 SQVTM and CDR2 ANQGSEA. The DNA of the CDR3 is TGCAGCGTTGAAGTAGGGCGGGATCAGCCCCAGCATTTT. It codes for CSVEVGRDQPQHF.

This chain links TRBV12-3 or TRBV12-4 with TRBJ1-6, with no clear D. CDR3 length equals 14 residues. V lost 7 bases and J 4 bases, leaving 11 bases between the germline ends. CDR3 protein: CASKPREYNSPLHF. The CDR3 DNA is TGTGCCAGCAAGCCACGGGAGTATAATTCACCCCTCCACTTT.

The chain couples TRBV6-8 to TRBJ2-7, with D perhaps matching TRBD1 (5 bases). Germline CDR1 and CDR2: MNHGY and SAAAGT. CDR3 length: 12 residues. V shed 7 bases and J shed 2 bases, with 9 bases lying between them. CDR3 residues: CASKGYTYEQYF. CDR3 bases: TGTGCCAGCAAGGGGTATACCTACGAGCAGTACTTC.

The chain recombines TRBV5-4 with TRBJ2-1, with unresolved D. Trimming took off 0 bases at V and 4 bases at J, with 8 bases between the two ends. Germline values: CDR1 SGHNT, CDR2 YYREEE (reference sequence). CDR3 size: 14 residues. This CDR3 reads CASSLETEYNEQFF. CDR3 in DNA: TGTGCCAGCAGCTTGGAGACCGAATACAATGAGCAGTTCTTC. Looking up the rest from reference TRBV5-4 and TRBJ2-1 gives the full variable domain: ETGVTQSPTHLIKTRGQQVTLRCSSQSGHNTVSWYQQALGQGPQFIFQYYREEENGRGNFPPRFSGLQFPNYSSELNVNALELDDSALYLCASSLETEYNEQFFGPGTRLTVL.

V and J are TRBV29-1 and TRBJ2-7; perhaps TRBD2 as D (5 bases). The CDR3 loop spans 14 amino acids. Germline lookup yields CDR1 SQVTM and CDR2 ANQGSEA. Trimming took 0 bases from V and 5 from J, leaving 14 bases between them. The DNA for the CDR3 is TGCAGCGTTGAAGAGAGGGTGGCCGGCAACGAGCAGTACTTC. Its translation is CSVEERVAGNEQYF.

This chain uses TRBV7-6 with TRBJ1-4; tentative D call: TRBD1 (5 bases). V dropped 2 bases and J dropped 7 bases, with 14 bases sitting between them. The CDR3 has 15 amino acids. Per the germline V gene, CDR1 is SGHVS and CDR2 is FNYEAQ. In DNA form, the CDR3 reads TGTGCCAGCAGCTTATCGGGGTTGGGGACTGAAAAACTGTTTTTT. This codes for CASSLSGLGTEKLFF.

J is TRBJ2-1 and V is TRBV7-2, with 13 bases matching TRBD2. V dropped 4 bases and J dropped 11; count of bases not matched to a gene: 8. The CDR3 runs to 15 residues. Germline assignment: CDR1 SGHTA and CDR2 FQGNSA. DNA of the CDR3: TGTGCCAGCAGCTCGGGACTAGCGGGGCAAGGGAAGCAGTTCTTC. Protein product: CASSSGLAGQGKQFF.

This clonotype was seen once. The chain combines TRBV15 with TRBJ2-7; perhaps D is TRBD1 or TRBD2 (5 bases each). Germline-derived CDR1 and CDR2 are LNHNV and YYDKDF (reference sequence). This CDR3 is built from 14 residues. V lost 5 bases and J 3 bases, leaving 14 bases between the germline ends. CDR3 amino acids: CATSPHGAGYEQYF. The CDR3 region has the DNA TGTGCCACCAGCCCTCACGGGGCAGGCTACGAGCAGTACTTC.